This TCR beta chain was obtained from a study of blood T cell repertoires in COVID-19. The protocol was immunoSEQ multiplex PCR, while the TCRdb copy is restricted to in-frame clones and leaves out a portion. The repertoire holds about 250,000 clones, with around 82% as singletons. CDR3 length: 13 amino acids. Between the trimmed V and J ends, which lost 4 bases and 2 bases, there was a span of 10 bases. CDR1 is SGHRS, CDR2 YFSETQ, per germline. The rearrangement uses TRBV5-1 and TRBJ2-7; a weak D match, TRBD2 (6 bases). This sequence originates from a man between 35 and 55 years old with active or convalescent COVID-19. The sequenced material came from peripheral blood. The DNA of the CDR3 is TGCGCCAGCAGCCGGGAGTCGGCCTACGAGCAGTACTTC. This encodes CASSRESAYEQYF.